This T cell receptor (beta chain) was sequenced during a study of blood T cell repertoires in COVID-19. The wider study: PBMCs, B-cell-depleted T cells, or T cells provided the cDNA or gDNA that made up the material.

The CDR3 totals 14 residues. Germline assignment: CDR1 LGHNA and CDR2 YNFKEQ. Trimming took off 6 bases at V and 0 bases at J, with 8 bases between the two ends. Original processing methods: The assay estimated nucleated cells by amplifying reference gene primers. Measured with immunoSEQ multiplex PCR; TCRdb has only the in-frame clones, and not every one. That table supplies the V and J calls and clone size; D and trimming were determined from the DNA. The data hold more than 150,000 clones, with 70% to 85% observed a single time. The sample was peripheral blood. The rearrangement uses TRBV4-2 and TRBJ1-4; D remains unclear. The receptor was isolated from a woman in her twenties or thirties with acute or convalescent COVID-19. The CDR3 here is CASRALATNEKLFF. In nucleotides, the CDR3 is TGTGCCAGCAGGGCTCTCGCAACTAATGAAAAACTGTTTTTT.